Listed below are T cell receptor beta chains from one sample, sequenced in a study of early T cells in non-severe SARS-CoV-2 infection. MiXCR, applied by TCRdb to the 5' RACE reads, yields one record per CDR3 protein. This sample yields about 59,000 distinct CDR3 sequences, of which about a tenth are seen a single time; 1.5% to 2% belongs to the top ten. The sequencing sample was made of whole blood. The receptors were sampled from an adult who was a healthcare worker with PCR-confirmed SARS-CoV-2 infection or an uninfected control (not recorded which). Each CDR3 is given with its conserved first and last residue. A D gene is named only where the DNA matches it firmly. Where a row states a size, it is once, few, many or the class of an expanded clone; other rows omit it.

TRBJ1-2,TRBV20-1,.,.,CSAEGQSYGYTF,TGCAGTGCTGAAGGACAGAGCTATGGCTACACCTTC
TRBJ2-1,TRBV29-1,TRBD2,few,CSVLNMKTSGYNEQFF,TGCAGCGTTCTGAACATGAAGACTAGCGGATACAATGAGCAGTTCTTC
TRBJ2-3,TRBV7-9,TRBD2,.,CASSSTRRGLAGGPTPTDTQYF,TGTGCCAGCAGCTCGACGCGCCGGGGACTAGCGGGGGGCCCCACCCCCACAGATACGCAGTATTTT
TRBJ2-3,TRBV18,.,many,CASSPTGPDTQYF,TGTGCCAGCTCTCCTACAGGACCAGATACGCAGTATTTT
TRBJ2-4,TRBV30,.,many,CAWSFDMKNIQYF,TGTGCCTGGAGCTTTGACATGAAGAACATTCAGTACTTC
TRBJ2-1,TRBV7-3,.,many,CASSLTRLNEQFF,TGTGCCAGCAGCTTAACCAGACTTAATGAGCAGTTCTTC
TRBJ2-3,TRBV7-6,TRBD2,few,CASSFGGGAGGDTQYF,TGTGCCAGCAGCTTTGGCGGGGGGGCTGGCGGAGATACGCAGTATTTT
TRBJ1-2,TRBV7-9,.,many,CASSLGPSGNYGYTF,TGTGCCAGCAGCTTAGGCCCCAGTGGGAACTATGGCTACACCTTC
TRBJ2-6,TRBV10-3,.,many,CAISESDSGANVLTF,TGTGCCATCAGTGAGTCAGACTCTGGGGCCAACGTCCTGACTTTC
TRBJ2-7,TRBV3-1,.,few,CASTLGLAVYEQYF,TGTGCCAGCACGCTGGGCCTAGCTGTCTACGAGCAGTACTTC
TRBJ2-1,TRBV29-1,.,many,CSVDQGQTYNEQFF,TGCAGCGTTGATCAGGGACAAACCTACAATGAGCAGTTCTTC
TRBJ2-2,TRBV14,.,few,CASSHRPTGFTGELFF,TGTGCCAGCAGCCATAGACCGACAGGTTTCACCGGGGAGCTGTTTTTT
TRBJ2-5,TRBV11-2,TRBD1,few,CPSSSLGQGTQETQYF,TGTCCCAGCAGCTCCCTCGGACAGGGGACCCAAGAGACCCAGTACTTC
TRBJ2-7,TRBV6-6,.,many,CASSYYRRGVTYEQYF,TGTGCCAGCAGTTACTATCGCCGGGGAGTCACCTACGAGCAGTACTTC
TRBJ2-1,TRBV7-2,.,few,CASRSSGIEQFF,TGTGCCAGCAGGTCCAGTGGGATTGAGCAGTTCTTC
TRBJ1-1,TRBV7-9,TRBD1,.,CASSPQGEPKSEAFF,TGTGCCAGCAGCCCCCAGGGGGAACCCAAATCTGAAGCTTTCTTT
TRBJ2-1,TRBV29-1,.,few,CSVRPVSDEQFF,TGCAGCGTCCGGCCGGTGAGTGATGAGCAGTTCTTC
TRBJ2-7,TRBV12-5,.,many,CASGLGSRLYEQYF,TGTGCTAGTGGCCTAGGGAGCCGCCTGTACGAGCAGTACTTC
TRBJ1-1,TRBV2,.,many,CASSENFGGAEAFF,TGTGCCAGCAGTGAAAATTTTGGGGGCGCTGAAGCTTTCTTT
TRBJ2-7,TRBV7-9,TRBD1,many,CASSSTGTGGAEYF,TGTGCCAGCAGCTCAACCGGGACAGGGGGCGCGGAGTACTTC
TRBJ2-1,TRBV7-8,.,many,CASILRRDRGNEQFF,TGTGCCAGCATCCTCAGGCGGGACAGAGGGAATGAGCAGTTCTTC
TRBJ1-5,TRBV12-3/TRBV12-4,TRBD1,many,CASSSRDRGSQPQHF,TGTGCCAGCAGTTCCAGGGACAGGGGGAGTCAGCCCCAGCATTTT
TRBJ1-2,TRBV18,.,few,CASSPLDFREGYTF,TGTGCCAGCTCACCCCTTGACTTTCGGGAAGGCTACACCTTC
TRBJ2-1,TRBV7-9,.,few,CASSPLATVEQFF,TGTGCCAGCAGCCCACTCGCGACGGTTGAGCAGTTCTTC
TRBJ2-2,TRBV20-1,.,few,CSARDPLRRGAGELFF,TGCAGTGCTAGAGATCCCCTACGCAGGGGGGCCGGGGAGCTGTTTTTT
TRBJ1-1,TRBV29-1,TRBD1,.,CGGQGSMNTEAFF,TGCGGCGGACAGGGAAGTATGAACACTGAAGCTTTCTTT